The present T cell receptor (beta chain) was sequenced within a study of Ad26.COV2.S vaccination and SARS-CoV-2 variants. Study as a whole: Once, or twice with 56 days between doses, Ad26.COV2.S was given intramuscularly.

The data were produced by immunoSEQ multiplex PCR, yet TCRdb's version contains in-frame clones alone and is incomplete. The sample has 200,000 to 250,000 clones; more than 75% are singletons. Study conclusions and caveats: Across vaccine and placebo recipients, the breadth of non-spike TCRs was similar.

Treatment indicated: 15 to 20 received Ad26.COV2.S at low or high dose, single or two shots; 5 received placebo; per-sample allocation not given. Specimen acquisition occurred on day 63 following the initial vaccine or placebo injection. Details on this clone: Its antigen is not known.

The length of the CDR3 is 15 residues. Germline V CDR1 and CDR2: SGHVS, FNYEAQ. Trimming shortened V by 4 bases and J by 2 bases, and 14 bases separated the two germline ends. The sample here was peripheral blood, taken in a trial of Ad26.COV2.S vaccine versus placebo. V is TRBV7-6 and J is TRBJ1-1; D unresolved. This sequence originates from a person aged 18 to 59 who received the Ad26.COV2.S COVID-19 vaccine or a placebo. Here the CDR3 reads CASSSGRGPNTEAFF. The CDR3 region has the DNA TGTGCCAGCAGCTCGGGCAGAGGGCCTAACACTGAAGCTTTCTTT.